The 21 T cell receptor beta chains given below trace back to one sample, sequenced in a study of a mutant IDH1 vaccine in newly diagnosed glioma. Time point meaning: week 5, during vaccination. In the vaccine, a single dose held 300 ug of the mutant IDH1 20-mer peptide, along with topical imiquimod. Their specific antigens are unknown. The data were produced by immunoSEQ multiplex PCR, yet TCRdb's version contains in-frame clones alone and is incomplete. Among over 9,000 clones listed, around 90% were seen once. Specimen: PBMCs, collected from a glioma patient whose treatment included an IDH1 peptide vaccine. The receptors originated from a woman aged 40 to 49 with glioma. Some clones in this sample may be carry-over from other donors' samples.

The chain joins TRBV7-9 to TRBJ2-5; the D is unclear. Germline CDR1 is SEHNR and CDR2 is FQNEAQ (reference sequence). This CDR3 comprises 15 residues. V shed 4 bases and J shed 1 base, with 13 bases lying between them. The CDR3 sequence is CASSSRVGVQETQYF. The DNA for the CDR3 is TGTGCCAGCAGCTCCCGGGTTGGGGTCCAAGAGACCCAGTACTTC.

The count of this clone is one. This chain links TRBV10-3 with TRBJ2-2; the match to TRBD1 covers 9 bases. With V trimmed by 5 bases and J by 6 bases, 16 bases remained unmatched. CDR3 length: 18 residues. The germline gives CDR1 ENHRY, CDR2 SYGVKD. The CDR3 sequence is CAISYTPPGQGKAGELFF. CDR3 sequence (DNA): TGTGCCATCAGTTATACCCCTCCGGGACAGGGAAAGGCCGGGGAGCTGTTTTTT.

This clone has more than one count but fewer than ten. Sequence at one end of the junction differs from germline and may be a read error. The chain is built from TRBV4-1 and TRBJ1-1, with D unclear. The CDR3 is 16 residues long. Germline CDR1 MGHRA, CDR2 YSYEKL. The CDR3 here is CASRQVRGALNTEAFF. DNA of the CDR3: TGCGCCAGCAGACAAGTGCGGGGAGCCCTGAACACTGAAGCTTTCTTT.

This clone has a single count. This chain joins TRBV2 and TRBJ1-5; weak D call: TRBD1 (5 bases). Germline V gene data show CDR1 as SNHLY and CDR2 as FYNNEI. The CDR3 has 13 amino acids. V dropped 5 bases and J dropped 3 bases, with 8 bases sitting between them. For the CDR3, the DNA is TGTGCCAGCAGTAGGGGATCCAATCAGCCCCAGCATTTT. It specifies CASSRGSNQPQHF.

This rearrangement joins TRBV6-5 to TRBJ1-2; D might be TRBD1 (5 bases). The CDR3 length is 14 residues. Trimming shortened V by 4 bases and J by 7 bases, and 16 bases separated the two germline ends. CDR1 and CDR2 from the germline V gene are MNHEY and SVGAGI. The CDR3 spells CASSFLWGVGGYTF. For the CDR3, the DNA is TGTGCCAGCAGTTTCCTATGGGGGGTCGGTGGCTACACCTTC.

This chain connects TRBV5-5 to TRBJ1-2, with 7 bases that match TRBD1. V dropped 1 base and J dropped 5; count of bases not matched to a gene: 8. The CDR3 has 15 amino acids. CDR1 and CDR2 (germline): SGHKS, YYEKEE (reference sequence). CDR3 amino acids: CASSLRQGVPYGYTF. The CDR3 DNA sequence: TGTGCCAGCAGCTTGAGGCAGGGGGTCCCGTATGGCTACACCTTC. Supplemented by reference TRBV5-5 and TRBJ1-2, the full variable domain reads DAGVTQSPTHLIKTRGQQVTLRCSPISGHKSVSWYQQVLGQGPQFIFQYYEKEERGRGNFPDRFSARQFPNYSSELNVNALLLGDSALYLCASSLRQGVPYGYTFGSGTRLTVV.

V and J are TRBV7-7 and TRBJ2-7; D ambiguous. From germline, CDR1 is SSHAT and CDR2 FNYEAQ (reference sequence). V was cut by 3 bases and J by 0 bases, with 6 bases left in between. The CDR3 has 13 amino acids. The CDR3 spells CASSFGNSYEQYF. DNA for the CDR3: TGTGCCAGCAGCTTTGGCAACTCCTACGAGCAGTACTTC.

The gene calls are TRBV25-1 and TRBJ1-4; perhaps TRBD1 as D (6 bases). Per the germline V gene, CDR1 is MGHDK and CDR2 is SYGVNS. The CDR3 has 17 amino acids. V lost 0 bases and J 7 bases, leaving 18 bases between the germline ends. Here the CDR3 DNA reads TGTGCCAGCAGTGAATATGTGGTCAGGGGAGGGATTGAAAAACTGTTTTTT. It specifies CASSEYVVRGGIEKLFF.

CDR3 sequence (DNA): TGTGCCACTGGGGGCGAGGAAAAACTGTTTTTT. It is translated as CATGGEEKLFF. This rearrangement joins TRBV28 to TRBJ1-4, with D possibly TRBD1 on 6 matching bases. CDR3 size: 11 residues. The V gene lost 10 bases and the J gene lost 8 bases, with 11 bases spanning the gap. The V gene's germline CDR1 is MDHEN and CDR2 SYDVKM.

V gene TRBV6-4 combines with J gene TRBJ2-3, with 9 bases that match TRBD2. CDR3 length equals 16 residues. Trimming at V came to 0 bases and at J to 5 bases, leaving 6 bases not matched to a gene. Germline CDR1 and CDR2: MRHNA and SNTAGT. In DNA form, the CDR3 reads TGTGCCAGCAGTGACTCGTTAGCGGGAGATGTAGATACGCAGTATTTT. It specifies CASSDSLAGDVDTQYF.

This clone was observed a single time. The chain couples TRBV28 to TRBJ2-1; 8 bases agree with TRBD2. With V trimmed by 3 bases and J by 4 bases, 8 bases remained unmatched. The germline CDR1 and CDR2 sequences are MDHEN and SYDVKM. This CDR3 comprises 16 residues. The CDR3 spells CASSFWTSKSYNEQFF. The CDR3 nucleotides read TGTGCCAGCAGTTTCTGGACTAGCAAAAGTTACAATGAGCAGTTCTTC.

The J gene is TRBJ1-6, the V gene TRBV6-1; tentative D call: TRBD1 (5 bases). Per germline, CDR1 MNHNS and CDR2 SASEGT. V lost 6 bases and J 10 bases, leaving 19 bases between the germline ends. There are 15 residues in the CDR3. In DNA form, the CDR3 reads TGTGCCAGCAGCGGCGGTCGGGCCGGGGGATCACCCCTCCACTTT. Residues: CASSGGRAGGSPLHF.

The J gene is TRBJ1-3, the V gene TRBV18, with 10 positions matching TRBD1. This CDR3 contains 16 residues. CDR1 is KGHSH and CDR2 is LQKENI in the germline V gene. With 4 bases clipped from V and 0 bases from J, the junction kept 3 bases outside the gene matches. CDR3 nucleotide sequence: TGTGCCAGCTCACTGGGACAGGGGCACTCTGGAAACACCATATATTTT. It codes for CASSLGQGHSGNTIYF.

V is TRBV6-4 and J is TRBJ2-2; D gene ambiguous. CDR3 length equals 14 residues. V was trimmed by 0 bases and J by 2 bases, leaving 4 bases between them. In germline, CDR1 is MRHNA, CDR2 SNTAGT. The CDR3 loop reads CASSDSINTGELFF. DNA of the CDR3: TGTGCCAGCAGTGACTCGATAAACACCGGGGAGCTGTTTTTT.

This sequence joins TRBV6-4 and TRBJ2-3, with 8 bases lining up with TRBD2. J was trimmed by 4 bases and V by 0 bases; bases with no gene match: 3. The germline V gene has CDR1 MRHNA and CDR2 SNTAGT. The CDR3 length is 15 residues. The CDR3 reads CASSDSRGGADTQYF. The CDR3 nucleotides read TGTGCCAGCAGTGACTCCCGGGGGGGAGCAGATACGCAGTATTTT.

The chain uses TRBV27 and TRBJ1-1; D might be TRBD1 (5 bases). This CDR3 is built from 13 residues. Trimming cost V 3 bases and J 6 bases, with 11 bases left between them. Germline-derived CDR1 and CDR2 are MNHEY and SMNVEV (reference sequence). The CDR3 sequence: CASSLGGFAEAFF. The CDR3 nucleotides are TGTGCCAGCAGTTTGGGGGGTTTCGCTGAAGCTTTCTTT.

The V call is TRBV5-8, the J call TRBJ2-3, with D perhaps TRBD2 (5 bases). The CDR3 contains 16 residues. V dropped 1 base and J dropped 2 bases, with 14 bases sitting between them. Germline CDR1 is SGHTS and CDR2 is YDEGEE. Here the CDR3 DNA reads TGTGCCAGCAGCTTGTATGTTTCGGGAAACACAGATACGCAGTATTTT. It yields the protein CASSLYVSGNTDTQYF.

This CDR3 is CASSQEGGYTQYF. The CDR3 DNA reads as TGTGCCAGCAGCCAAGAGGGGGGGTATACGCAGTATTTT. This chain connects TRBV14 to TRBJ2-3, with TRBD2 matching over 7 bases. With 0 bases clipped from V and 7 bases from J, the junction kept 1 base outside the gene matches. The V gene's germline CDR1 is SGHDN and CDR2 FVKESK. This CDR3 has 13 amino acids.

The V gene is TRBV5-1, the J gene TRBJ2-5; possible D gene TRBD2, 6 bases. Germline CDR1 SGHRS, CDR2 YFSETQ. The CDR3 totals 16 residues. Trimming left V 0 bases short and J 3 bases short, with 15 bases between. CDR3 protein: CASSLASAGLKETQYF. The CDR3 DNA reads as TGCGCCAGCAGCTTGGCCTCGGCTGGACTAAAAGAGACCCAGTACTTC.

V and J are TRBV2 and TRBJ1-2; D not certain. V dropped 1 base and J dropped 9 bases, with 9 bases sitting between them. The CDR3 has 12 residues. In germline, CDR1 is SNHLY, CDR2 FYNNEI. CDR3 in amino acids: CASSEEDDRYTF. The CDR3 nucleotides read TGTGCCAGCAGTGAAGAGGATGACCGCTACACCTTC.

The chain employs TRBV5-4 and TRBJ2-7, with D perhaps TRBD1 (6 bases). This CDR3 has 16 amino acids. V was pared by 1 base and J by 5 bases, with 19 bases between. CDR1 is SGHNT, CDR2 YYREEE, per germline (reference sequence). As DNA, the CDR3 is TGTGCCAGCAGCTTGCTCAGAGGGGGAGAAAAGAACGAGCAGTACTTC. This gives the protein CASSLLRGGEKNEQYF.